Here is one TCR beta chain with its context. Germline V lookup: CDR1 LGHNA, CDR2 YNFKEQ. The V and J ends lost 0 bases and 5 bases respectively, with 4 bases between them. CDR3 length: 12 residues. Per the original data handling: Amplification of reference gene primers provided the estimated nucleated cell counts. Libraries were prepared by immunoSEQ multiplex PCR; TCRdb keeps only in-frame clonotypes and omits some of them. V and J calls and clone size are those listed in that table; D and trimming were worked out from the DNA. The sample holds around 70,000 clones; over 80% are singletons and the top ten take about 1.9%. This sample was included in a study of blood T cell repertoires in COVID-19. Study at large: Spain, Italy and the United States supplied samples that represented acute and convalescent COVID-19. PBMCs, B-cell-depleted T cells, or T cells were the source of the cDNA or gDNA that made up the material.

V gene TRBV4-2 combines with J gene TRBJ2-5, with unresolved D. Source material: peripheral blood. The sequence came from a woman aged 60-75 years with acute or convalescent COVID-19. The CDR3 coding sequence is TGTGCCAGCAGCCAAGATCTTGAGACCCAGTACTTC. This gives the protein CASSQDLETQYF.